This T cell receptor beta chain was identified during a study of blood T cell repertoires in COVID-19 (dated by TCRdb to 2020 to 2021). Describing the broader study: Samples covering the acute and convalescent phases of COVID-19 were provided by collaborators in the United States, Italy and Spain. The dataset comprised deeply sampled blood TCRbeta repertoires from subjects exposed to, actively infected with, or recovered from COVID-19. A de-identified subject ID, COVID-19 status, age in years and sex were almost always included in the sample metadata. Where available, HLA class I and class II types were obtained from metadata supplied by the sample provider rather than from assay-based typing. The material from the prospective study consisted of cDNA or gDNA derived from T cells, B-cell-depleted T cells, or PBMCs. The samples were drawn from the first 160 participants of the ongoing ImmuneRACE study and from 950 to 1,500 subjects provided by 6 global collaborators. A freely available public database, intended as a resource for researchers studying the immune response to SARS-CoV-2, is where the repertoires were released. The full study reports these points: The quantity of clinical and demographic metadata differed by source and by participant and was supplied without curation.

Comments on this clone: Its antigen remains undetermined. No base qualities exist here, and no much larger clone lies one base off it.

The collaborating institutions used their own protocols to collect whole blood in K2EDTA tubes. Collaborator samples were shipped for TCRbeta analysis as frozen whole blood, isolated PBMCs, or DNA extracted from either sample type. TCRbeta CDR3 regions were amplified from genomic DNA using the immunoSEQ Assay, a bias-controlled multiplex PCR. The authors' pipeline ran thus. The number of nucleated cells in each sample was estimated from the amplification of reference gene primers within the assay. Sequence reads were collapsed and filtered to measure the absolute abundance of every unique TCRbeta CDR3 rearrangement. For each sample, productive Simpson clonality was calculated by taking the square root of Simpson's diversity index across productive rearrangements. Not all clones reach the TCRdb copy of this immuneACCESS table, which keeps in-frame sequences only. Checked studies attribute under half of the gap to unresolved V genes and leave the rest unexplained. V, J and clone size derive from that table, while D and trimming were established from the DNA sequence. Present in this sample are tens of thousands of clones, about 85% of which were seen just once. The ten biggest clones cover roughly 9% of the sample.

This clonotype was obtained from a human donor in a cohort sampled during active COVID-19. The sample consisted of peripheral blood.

The CDR3 protein sequence reads: CASSPSGQPQHF. At the DNA level, the sequence is TGTGCCAGCAGTCCGTCGGGTCAGCCCCAGCATTTT. Here the chain combines TRBV12-3 or TRBV12-4 and TRBJ1-5; the D gene remains uncertain. V was cut back by 5 bases and J by 6 bases, leaving a gap of 8 bases between them. The CDR3 goes from the cysteine to the phenylalanine over 12 residues. The sequence is cut down to CDR3 DNA, 36 bases in frame from base 1.